This is a list of T cell receptor beta chains from one sample in a study of cytomegalovirus exposure and HLA in healthy donors. Repertoires were generated with immunoSEQ multiplex PCR, while TCRdb's copy carries only in-frame clones and drops some. The sample records roughly 140,000 clones, about 80% being singletons. Sequencing was carried out using PBMCs. These receptors originate from a woman aged 60 to 75 in good health and CMV-seropositive. The CDR3 runs from the conserved cysteine through the conserved F or W. The order of the fields is V gene, J gene, D gene, clone size, CDR3 protein, CDR3 DNA. A D gene is named only where the DNA matches it firmly. Some rows mark clone size as missing; the rest say once, few, many or name a class of expanded clone.

TRBV28	TRBJ1-5	NA	once	CASSHDTLRQPQHF	TGTGCCAGCAGCCACGACACTCTCAGGCAGCCCCAGCATTTT
TRBV27	TRBJ2-2	TRBD1	NA	CASSLQGQGTFANTGELFF	TGTGCCAGCAGTTTACAGGGACAGGGGACCTTCGCGAACACCGGGGAGCTGTTTTTT
TRBV14	TRBJ2-7	TRBD2	NA	CASSQSGRIGEQYF	TGTGCCAGCAGCCAAAGCGGGAGAATTGGCGAGCAGTACTTC
TRBV30	TRBJ1-6	NA	once	CAWSTGTFNSPLHF	TGTGCCTGGAGTACCGGGACATTTAATTCCCCCCTCCACTTT
TRBV9	TRBJ1-2	NA	few	CASSVDPGVNYGYTF	TGTGCCAGCAGCGTAGATCCGGGGGTAAACTATGGCTACACCTTC
TRBV27	TRBJ2-7	TRBD2	NA	CASSPRKREGEEQYF	TGTGCCAGCAGTCCCCGGAAGCGGGAGGGTGAAGAGCAGTACTTC
TRBV2	TRBJ2-7	TRBD2	once	CASSKGLAGVREQYF	TGTGCCAGCAGTAAGGGACTAGCGGGAGTTCGCGAGCAGTACTTC
TRBV5-1	TRBJ2-2	TRBD1	few	CASMRTGGTGELFF	TGCGCCAGCATGAGGACAGGGGGGACCGGGGAGCTGTTTTTT
TRBV11-2	TRBJ1-1	NA	few	CASSLESHSTEAFF	TGTGCCAGCAGCTTAGAATCTCACAGCACTGAAGCTTTCTTT
TRBV29-1	TRBJ1-5	NA	NA	CSVEVPGGNQPQHF	TGCAGCGTTGAGGTTCCGGGAGGCAATCAGCCCCAGCATTTT
TRBV29-1	TRBJ2-7	TRBD2	NA	CSVVSSGQPYEQYF	TGCAGCGTTGTGTCTAGCGGGCAACCATACGAGCAGTACTTC
TRBV14	TRBJ2-3	NA	NA	CASSQDWSKRWVDTQYF	TGTGCCAGCAGCCAAGATTGGTCGAAGCGATGGGTAGATACGCAGTATTTT
TRBV6-1	TRBJ2-1	NA	NA	CASSGIGLSPFF	TGTGCCAGCAGTGGAATCGGACTTTCCCCGTTCTTC
TRBV5-3	TRBJ1-4	TRBD1	NA	CARSLRRDRNKLFF	TGTGCCAGAAGCTTGCGGCGGGACAGGAATAAACTGTTTTTT
TRBV6-5	TRBJ2-5	NA	NA	CASSYSDRQYF	TGTGCCAGCAGTTACTCGGACAGACAGTACTTC
TRBV27	TRBJ2-5	TRBD1	NA	CASSFATGGMETQYF	TGTGCCAGCAGTTTCGCAACAGGGGGTATGGAGACCCAGTACTTC
TRBV5-1	TRBJ2-3	TRBD1	once	CASSFEGQGAVGTDTQYF	TGCGCCAGCAGCTTCGAAGGACAGGGGGCGGTTGGCACAGATACGCAGTATTTT
TRBV30	TRBJ2-3	NA	NA	CAWSTRETGTQYF	TGTGCCTGGAGTACGCGGGAAACAGGTACGCAGTATTTT
TRBV10-3	TRBJ1-2	TRBD1	NA	CATQRQGAGYTF	TGTGCCACGCAACGACAGGGGGCGGGCTACACCTTC
TRBV15	TRBJ1-1	TRBD1	NA	CATSQLDRGRWAFF	TGTGCCACCAGCCAATTAGACAGGGGGCGTTGGGCTTTCTTT
TRBV30	TRBJ2-7	TRBD1	NA	CAWSALGQGYSEQYF	TGTGCCTGGAGTGCACTGGGACAGGGATATAGCGAGCAGTACTTC
TRBV7-3	TRBJ2-1	TRBD1	NA	CASSSHGTGYNEQFF	TGTGCCAGCAGCTCGCACGGGACAGGGTACAATGAGCAGTTCTTC
TRBV7-8	TRBJ1-1	NA	NA	CASSLAGLPLNTEAFF	TGTGCCAGCAGCTTAGCGGGCCTCCCATTGAACACTGAAGCTTTCTTT
TRBV7-8	TRBJ2-7	TRBD2	once	CASSSQGLAGTGYEQYF	TGTGCCAGCAGCTCGCAGGGACTAGCGGGAACAGGTTACGAGCAGTACTTC
TRBV7-9	TRBJ2-1	TRBD1	NA	CASSAGQAMLNEQFF	TGTGCCAGCAGCGCGGGACAGGCGATGCTCAATGAGCAGTTCTTC
TRBV5-6	TRBJ2-1	TRBD2	NA	CASSLPPAGVANEQFF	TGTGCCAGCAGCTTGCCCCCGGCGGGAGTCGCCAATGAGCAGTTCTTC
TRBV9	TRBJ1-1	TRBD1	few	CASSDNRDRGSNTEAFF	TGTGCCAGCAGTGATAATAGAGACAGGGGATCGAACACTGAAGCTTTCTTT
TRBV6-5	TRBJ2-3	NA	NA	CASSRDSSTDTQYF	TGTGCCAGCAGCCGGGACTCCAGCACAGATACGCAGTATTTT
TRBV15	TRBJ2-7	TRBD1	NA	CATSRSPGTGDYGYEQYF	TGTGCCACCAGCAGAAGTCCCGGGACAGGGGACTATGGGTACGAGCAGTACTTC
TRBV7-2	TRBJ1-2	NA	NA	CASSRDWMANGYTF	TGTGCCAGCAGCCGGGACTGGATGGCCAATGGCTACACCTTC
TRBV30	TRBJ1-1	NA	few	CAWSVRGNTEAFF	TGTGCCTGGAGTGTCCGAGGGAACACTGAAGCTTTCTTT
TRBV7-9	TRBJ2-7	NA	few	CASRASGLGDEQYF	TGTGCCAGCAGAGCCAGCGGCCTTGGGGACGAGCAGTACTTC
TRBV19	TRBJ2-7	TRBD2	NA	CASSTQGGRAYEQYF	TGTGCCAGTAGTACCCAGGGCGGGAGGGCCTACGAGCAGTACTTC
TRBV9	TRBJ1-1	NA	NA	CASSEGWRTEAFF	TGTGCCAGCAGCGAAGGGTGGAGGACTGAAGCTTTCTTT
TRBV7-9	TRBJ2-5	TRBD1	once	CASSTRQGRETQYF	TGTGCCAGCAGCACCCGACAGGGAAGAGAGACCCAGTACTTC
TRBV5-1	TRBJ2-7	TRBD1	NA	CASSLATGGGYEQYF	TGCGCCAGCAGCTTGGCCACAGGGGGAGGTTACGAGCAGTACTTC